This T cell receptor (beta chain) was found in a study of Ad26.COV2.S vaccination and SARS-CoV-2 variants. Study background: Donor was in the COV1001 Ad26.COV2.S trial arm. The study gave Ad26.COV2.S intramuscularly, once or twice 56 days apart.

The CDR3 has 17 residues. This sample's treatment: over 15 received Ad26.COV2.S at low or high dose, single or two shots; several received placebo; per-sample allocation not given. Material that was analyzed had been drawn on day 63 after the first vaccine or placebo injection. As to this clone: No antigen is known for it.

Method: immunoSEQ multiplex PCR; TCRdb's copy keeps in-frame clones and lacks some. The data contain some 290,000 clones, 85% of them singletons. General observations from the study: Non-spike TCR breadth did not differ much between vaccine and placebo recipients.

The sequencing used peripheral blood, collected in a trial of Ad26.COV2.S vaccine versus placebo. The rearrangement links TRBV21-1 to TRBJ1-4; the tabulated D call, TRBD1, remains unverified against the DNA. TRBV21-1 constitutes a pseudogene. The TCR was taken from a person between 18 and 65 years old who received the Ad26.COV2.S COVID-19 vaccine or a placebo. The CDR3 here is CASSKGTGGTTNEKLFF. CDR3 DNA sequence: TGTGCCAGCAGCAAAGGGACAGGGGGGACAACTAATGAAAAACTGTTTTTT.